Each of the 21 T cell receptor beta chains below was sequenced from the same sample in a study of graft-versus-host responses after intestinal transplantation (dated by TCRdb to the early 2020s). No cognate antigen is known for these TCRs. Library prep was done by the immunoSEQ multiplex PCR assay. TCRdb retrieved this table from immuneACCESS and kept in-frame rearrangements only. Not all clones are present; in checked studies, unresolved V genes account for under half, and no reason is known for the remainder. The sample table shows roughly 85,000 clones, and approximately 89% are seen once. Clones ranked in the top ten supply 6% to 9% of the sample. The time point label corresponds to: cells obtained before transplantation from donor or recipient. This sample comprised unstimulated CD8+ T cells sorted from spleen or lymph node cells, obtained before transplant. These receptors originate from a human donor who was the organ donor for an intestinal transplant.

This chain connects TRBV11-2 to TRBJ2-1, with 13 bases identical to TRBD2. The germline CDR1 and CDR2 sequences are SGHAT and FQNNGV. V shed 3 bases, J shed 10 bases, and the junction held 6 bases outside the gene matches. The CDR3 covers 15 residues. The CDR3 DNA reads as TGTGCCAGCAGCTTCGGGACTAGCGGGGATCAGGAGCAGTTCTTC. Encoded protein: CASSFGTSGDQEQFF.

The V gene is TRBV19, the J gene TRBJ1-1; 8 nucleotides match TRBD1. V lost 5 bases to trimming and J lost 1 base; unmatched junction nucleotides: 12. Germline V gene lookup returns CDR1 LNHDA and CDR2 SQIVND (reference sequence). This CDR3 contains 17 residues. This CDR3 reads CASSGVPRGQENTEAFF. Written as DNA, the CDR3 is TGTGCCAGTAGTGGAGTCCCAAGGGGACAGGAGAACACTGAAGCTTTCTTT.

The chain joins TRBV11-3 to TRBJ2-7; D remains ambiguous. This CDR3 contains 12 residues. Germline-derived CDR1 and CDR2 are SGHNT and YENEEA. The V end was cut by 5 bases, the J end by 1 base, with 6 bases between. In DNA form, the CDR3 reads TGTGCCAGCAGCCCGGATTCCTACGAGCAGTACTTC. It encodes CASSPDSYEQYF.

The chain couples TRBV15 to TRBJ2-3; 9 positions match TRBD1. CDR3 length: 17 residues. Trimming cost V 0 bases and J 6 bases; bases outside gene matches: 10. Germline V CDR1 and CDR2: LNHNV, YYDKDF (reference sequence). This chain's CDR3 is CATSREATGGILDTQYF. In nucleotides, the CDR3 is TGTGCCACCAGCAGAGAAGCCACAGGGGGCATTCTGGATACGCAGTATTTT.

This clone was detected only a few times. The rearrangement uses TRBV19 and TRBJ1-4, with D hard to call. This CDR3 is built from 16 residues. V was pared by 3 bases and J by 7 bases, with 18 bases between. CDR1 and CDR2 from the germline V gene are LNHDA and SQIVND (reference sequence). The CDR3 nucleotides read TGTGCCAGTAGTATGTTGAACGGGATTTCTAGTGAAAAACTGTTTTTT. It codes for CASSMLNGISSEKLFF.

The gene calls are TRBV10-3 and TRBJ2-7, with D possibly being TRBD2 (5 bases). The ends were cut back, 6 bases at V and 3 bases at J, with 12 bases in the middle. The CDR3 loop spans 13 amino acids. Germline-derived CDR1 and CDR2 are ENHRY and SYGVKD. CDR3 residues: CAIRDVGSYEQYF. As DNA, the CDR3 is TGTGCCATCAGGGATGTGGGGAGCTACGAGCAGTACTTC.

V gene TRBV19 combines with J gene TRBJ1-5; no clear D. The CDR3 is 11 amino acids. Trimming cost V 5 bases and J 7 bases, with 6 bases left between them. CDR1 and CDR2 from the germline V gene are LNHDA and SQIVND (reference sequence). The CDR3 protein is CASSRGQPQHF. CDR3 DNA sequence: TGTGCCAGTAGTCGCGGGCAGCCCCAGCATTTT.

The chain combines TRBV14 with TRBJ2-1, with D possibly called TRBD1 or TRBD2 (5 bases each). Trimming stripped 0 bases from V and 8 bases from J, with 17 bases between. Germline V gives CDR1 SGHDN, CDR2 FVKESK. The CDR3 totals 16 residues. CDR3 region: CASSQEPGPGLYEQFF. The CDR3 DNA reads as TGTGCCAGCAGCCAAGAACCGGGACCCGGCCTCTATGAGCAGTTCTTC.

The rearrangement joins TRBV11-2 to TRBJ2-2, with 11 bases matching TRBD2. The CDR3 has 18 amino acids. J gave up 0 bases and V 2 bases, and 5 bases lay outside the gene matches. CDR1 SGHAT and CDR2 FQNNGV come from the germline V gene. CDR3 residues: CASSLTSGGTSNTGELFF. Written as DNA, the CDR3 is TGTGCCAGCAGCTTAACTAGCGGGGGTACCTCGAACACCGGGGAGCTGTTTTTT.

This clone was found once. The chain links TRBV16 to TRBJ1-5; no definite D call. Trimming left V 0 bases short and J 3 bases short, with 12 bases between. CDR3 length: 16 amino acids. Germline lookup yields CDR1 KGHSY and CDR2 FQNENV. The CDR3 sequence: CASSQSWGVVNQPQHF. The CDR3 DNA reads TGTGCCAGCAGCCAATCGTGGGGTGTTGTCAATCAGCCCCAGCATTTT.

For this clone: At one end the junction does not follow the germline gene, possibly because of a read error. The CDR3 loop reads CACSNPSNQPQHF. In DNA, the CDR3 is TGTGCCTGCAGTAACCCGAGCAATCAGCCCCAGCATTTT. The rearrangement joins TRBV11-2 to TRBJ1-5; D is ambiguous. The CDR3 sequence is 13 residues long. The germline CDR1 and CDR2 sequences are SGHAT and FQNNGV.

The table lists this clone with a few counts. The CDR3 DNA reads TGTGCCAGCAGCTTGGACTGGTGGGGGGGCCCGCCTAGGGAGACCCAGTACTTC. This codes for CASSLDWWGGPPRETQYF. This sequence joins TRBV5-4 and TRBJ2-5; D is possibly TRBD2 (7 bases). This CDR3 contains 18 residues. CDR1 is SGHNT, CDR2 YYREEE, per germline (reference sequence). The ends were cut back, 0 bases at V and 5 bases at J, with 23 bases in the middle. The full variable domain, its missing parts supplied by reference TRBV5-4 and TRBJ2-5, is ETGVTQSPTHLIKTRGQQVTLRCSSQSGHNTVSWYQQALGQGPQFIFQYYREEENGRGNFPPRFSGLQFPNYSSELNVNALELDDSALYLCASSLDWWGGPPRETQYFGPGTRLLVL.

This chain joins TRBV5-8 and TRBJ2-5, with D perhaps matching TRBD2 (6 bases). Germline CDR1 and CDR2: SGHTS and YDEGEE. This CDR3 region has 18 residues. V was cut by 3 bases and J by 3 bases, with 24 bases left in between. The DNA of the CDR3 is TGTGCCAGCAGCTGGGCATACCGGGGGAAGGAAGGGGAAGAGACCCAGTACTTC. Its translation: CASSWAYRGKEGEETQYF.

This clone appeared once. The rearrangement uses TRBV7-9 and TRBJ2-7; D uncertain. The CDR3 runs to 11 residues. The germline V gene encodes CDR1 SEHNR and CDR2 FQNEAQ (reference sequence). V was cut by 7 bases and J by 3 bases, with 7 bases left in between. The CDR3 reads CASTNIYEQYF. The DNA for the CDR3 is TGTGCCAGCACCAATATCTACGAGCAGTACTTC. The variable domain in full, with the rest retrieved from reference TRBV7-9 and TRBJ2-7, is DTGVSQNPRHKITKRGQNVTFRCDPISEHNRLYWYRQTLGQGPEFLTYFQNEAQLEKSRLLSDRFSAERPKGSFSTLEIQRTEQGDSAMYLCASTNIYEQYFGPGTRLTVT.

J is TRBJ1-1 and V is TRBV11-2; tentative D call: TRBD1 (5 bases). Trimming pared 4 bases from V and 4 bases from J, leaving 13 bases between. CDR3 size: 14 residues. Germline V gives CDR1 SGHAT, CDR2 FQNNGV. The CDR3 coding sequence is TGTGCCAGCAGCTGGATCGGGGGAAGCACTGAAGCTTTCTTT. It is translated as CASSWIGGSTEAFF.

The rearrangement joins TRBV6-1 to TRBJ1-2, with TRBD1 identical over 8 bases. This CDR3 spans 15 amino acids. V lost 1 base to trimming and J lost 4 bases; unmatched junction nucleotides: 5. CDR1 and CDR2 from the germline V gene are MNHNS and SASEGT. The CDR3 sequence: CASSEGQGAIYGYTF. For the CDR3, the DNA is TGTGCCAGCAGTGAAGGTCAGGGGGCCATCTATGGCTACACCTTC.

The gene calls are TRBV6-1 and TRBJ1-2; maybe TRBD1 (5 bases). Germline V gives CDR1 MNHNS, CDR2 SASEGT. This CDR3 is 13 amino acids long. Trimming shortened V by 7 bases and J by 6 bases, and 15 bases separated the two germline ends. CDR3: CASTAGSIDGYTF. DNA of the CDR3: TGTGCCAGCACTGCAGGGTCTATCGATGGCTACACCTTC.

This clone was found once. The chain uses TRBV4-1 and TRBJ2-1; 8 nucleotides agree with TRBD1. CDR1 and CDR2 (germline): MGHRA, YSYEKL. The CDR3 runs to 14 residues. Unmatched junction bases numbered 8, after V lost 5 bases and J lost 8 bases. The CDR3 region is CASSYWTGSDEQFF. CDR3 in DNA: TGCGCCAGCAGCTATTGGACAGGGAGCGATGAGCAGTTCTTC.

The gene calls are TRBV6-5 and TRBJ1-1; D not certain. The CDR3 is 14 residues long. V was clipped by 6 bases and J by 4 bases, with 15 bases between them. The V gene's germline CDR1 is MNHEY and CDR2 SVGAGI. CDR3 sequence reads: CASRRASFATEAFF. CDR3 DNA sequence: TGTGCCAGCAGGAGGGCGAGTTTCGCCACTGAAGCTTTCTTT.

V is TRBV7-9 and J is TRBJ1-4, with D unresolved. Trimming cost V 2 bases and J 3 bases, with 7 bases left between them. The CDR3 covers 14 residues. Germline CDR1 and CDR2: SEHNR and FQNEAQ (reference sequence). In DNA, the CDR3 is TGTGCCAGCAGCTTAACAGCGCCTAATGAAAAACTGTTTTTT. Residues: CASSLTAPNEKLFF.

This clone was counted a few times. The rearrangement uses TRBV7-3 and TRBJ2-5; TRBD1 aligns across 9 bases. Germline V gene sequence: CDR1 SGHTA, CDR2 FQGTGA. The CDR3 sequence is 14 residues long. V shed 3 bases and J 5 bases; nucleotides not matched to a gene: 4. The CDR3 region has the DNA TGTGCCAGCAGCTTGACAGGGGGAGGGGAGACCCAGTACTTC. This encodes CASSLTGGGETQYF.